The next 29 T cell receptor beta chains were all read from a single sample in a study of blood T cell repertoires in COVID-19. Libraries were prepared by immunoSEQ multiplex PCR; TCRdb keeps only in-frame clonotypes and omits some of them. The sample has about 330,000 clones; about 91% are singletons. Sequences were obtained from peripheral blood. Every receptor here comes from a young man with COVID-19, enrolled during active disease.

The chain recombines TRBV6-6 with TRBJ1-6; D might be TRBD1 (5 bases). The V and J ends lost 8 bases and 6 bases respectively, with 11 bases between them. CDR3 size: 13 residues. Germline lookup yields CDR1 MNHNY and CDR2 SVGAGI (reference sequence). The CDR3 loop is CASVRQGNSPLHF. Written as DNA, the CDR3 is TGTGCCAGCGTCCGTCAGGGTAATTCACCCCTCCACTTT.

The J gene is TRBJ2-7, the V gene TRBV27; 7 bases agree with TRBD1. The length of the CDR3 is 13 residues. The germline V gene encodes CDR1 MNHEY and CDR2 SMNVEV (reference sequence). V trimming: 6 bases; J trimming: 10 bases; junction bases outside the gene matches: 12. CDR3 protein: CASSLGGQISQYF. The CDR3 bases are TGTGCCAGCAGCTTAGGGGGACAGATTTCTCAGTACTTC.

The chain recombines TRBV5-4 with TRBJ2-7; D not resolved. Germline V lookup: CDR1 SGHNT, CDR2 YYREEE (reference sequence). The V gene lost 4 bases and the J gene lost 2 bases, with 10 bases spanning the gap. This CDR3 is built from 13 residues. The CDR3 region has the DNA TGTGCCAGCAGCCCTGGGCTCGCCTACGAGCAGTACTTC. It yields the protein CASSPGLAYEQYF. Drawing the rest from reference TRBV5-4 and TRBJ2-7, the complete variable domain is ETGVTQSPTHLIKTRGQQVTLRCSSQSGHNTVSWYQQALGQGPQFIFQYYREEENGRGNFPPRFSGLQFPNYSSELNVNALELDDSALYLCASSPGLAYEQYFGPGTRLTVT.

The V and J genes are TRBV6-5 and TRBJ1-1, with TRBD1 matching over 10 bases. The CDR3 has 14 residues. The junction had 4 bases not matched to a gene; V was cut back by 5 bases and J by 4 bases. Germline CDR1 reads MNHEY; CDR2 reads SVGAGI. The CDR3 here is CASSLTGGGTEAFF. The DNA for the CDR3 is TGTGCCAGCAGTCTGACAGGGGGCGGCACTGAAGCTTTCTTT.

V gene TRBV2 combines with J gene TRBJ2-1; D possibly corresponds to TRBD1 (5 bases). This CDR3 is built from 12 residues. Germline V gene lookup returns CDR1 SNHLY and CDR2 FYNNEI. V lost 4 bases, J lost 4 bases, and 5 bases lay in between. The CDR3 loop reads CASSGTYNEQFF. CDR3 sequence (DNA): TGTGCCAGCAGTGGGACATACAATGAGCAGTTCTTC.

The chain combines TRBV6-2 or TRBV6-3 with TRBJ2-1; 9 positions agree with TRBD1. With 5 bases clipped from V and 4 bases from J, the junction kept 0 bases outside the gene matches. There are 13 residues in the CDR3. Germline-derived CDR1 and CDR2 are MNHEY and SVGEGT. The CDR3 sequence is CASSDRGYNEQFF. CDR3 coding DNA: TGTGCCAGCAGTGACAGGGGGTACAATGAGCAGTTCTTC.

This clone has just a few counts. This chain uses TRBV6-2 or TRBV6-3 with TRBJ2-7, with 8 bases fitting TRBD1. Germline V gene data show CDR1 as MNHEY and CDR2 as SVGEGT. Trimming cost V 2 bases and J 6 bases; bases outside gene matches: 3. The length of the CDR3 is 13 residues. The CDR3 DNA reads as TGTGCCAGCAGTTACACAGGACAGGGCGAGCAGTACTTC. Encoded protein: CASSYTGQGEQYF.

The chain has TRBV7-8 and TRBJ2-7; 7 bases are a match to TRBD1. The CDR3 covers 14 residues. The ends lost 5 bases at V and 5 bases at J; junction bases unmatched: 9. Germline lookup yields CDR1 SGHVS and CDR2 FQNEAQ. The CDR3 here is CASSPDRVQNEQYF. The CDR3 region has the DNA TGTGCCAGCAGCCCAGACAGGGTTCAGAACGAGCAGTACTTC.

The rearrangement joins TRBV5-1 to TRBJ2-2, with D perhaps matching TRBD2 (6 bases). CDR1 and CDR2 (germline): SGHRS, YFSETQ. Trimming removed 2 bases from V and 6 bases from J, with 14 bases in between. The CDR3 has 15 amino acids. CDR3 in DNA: TGCGCCAGCAGCTTACTCCCGGGGGAGCCCGGGGAGCTGTTTTTT. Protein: CASSLLPGEPGELFF.

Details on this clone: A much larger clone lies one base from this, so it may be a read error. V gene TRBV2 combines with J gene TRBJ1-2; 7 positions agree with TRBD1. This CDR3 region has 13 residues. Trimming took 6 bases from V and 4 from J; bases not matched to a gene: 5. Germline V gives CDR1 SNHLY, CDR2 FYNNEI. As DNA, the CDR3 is TGTGCCAGCAGAGCCGGGACAGCCTATGGCTACACCTTC. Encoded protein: CASRAGTAYGYTF.

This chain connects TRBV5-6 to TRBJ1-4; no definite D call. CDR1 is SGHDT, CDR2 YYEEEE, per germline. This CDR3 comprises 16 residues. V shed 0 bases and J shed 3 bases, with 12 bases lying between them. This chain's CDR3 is CASSLEQEVPNEKLFF. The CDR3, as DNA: TGTGCCAGCAGCTTGGAGCAGGAGGTTCCTAATGAAAAACTGTTTTTT.

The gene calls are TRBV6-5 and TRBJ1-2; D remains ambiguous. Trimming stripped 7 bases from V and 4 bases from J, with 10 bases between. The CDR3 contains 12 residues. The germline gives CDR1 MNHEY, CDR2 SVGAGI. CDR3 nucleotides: TGTGCCAGCATGGTGGGCTTCTATGGCTACACCTTC. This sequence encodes CASMVGFYGYTF.

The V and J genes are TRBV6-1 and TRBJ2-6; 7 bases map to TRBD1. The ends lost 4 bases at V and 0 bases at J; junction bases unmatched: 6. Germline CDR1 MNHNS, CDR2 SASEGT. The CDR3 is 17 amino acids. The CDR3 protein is CASSGQGLRSGANVLTF. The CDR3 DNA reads TGTGCCAGCAGTGGACAGGGTTTGCGCTCTGGGGCCAACGTCCTGACTTTC.

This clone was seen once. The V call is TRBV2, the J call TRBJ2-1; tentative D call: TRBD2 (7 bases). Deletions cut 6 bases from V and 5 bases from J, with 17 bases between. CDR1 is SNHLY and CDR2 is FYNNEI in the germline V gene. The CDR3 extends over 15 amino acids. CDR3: CASRPPGGQNNEQFF. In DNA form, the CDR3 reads TGTGCCAGCAGGCCTCCGGGGGGACAAAACAATGAGCAGTTCTTC.

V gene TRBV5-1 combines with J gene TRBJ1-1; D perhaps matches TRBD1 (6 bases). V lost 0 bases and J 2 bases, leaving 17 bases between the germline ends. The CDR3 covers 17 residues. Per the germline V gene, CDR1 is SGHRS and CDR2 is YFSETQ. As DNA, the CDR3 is TGCGCCAGCAGCTTGGATAGGGACAAACTCATTAACACTGAAGCTTTCTTT. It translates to CASSLDRDKLINTEAFF.

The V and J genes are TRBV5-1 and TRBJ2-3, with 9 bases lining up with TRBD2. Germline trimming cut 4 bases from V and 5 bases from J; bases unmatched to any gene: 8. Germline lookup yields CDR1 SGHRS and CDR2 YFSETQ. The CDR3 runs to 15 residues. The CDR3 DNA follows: TGCGCCAGCAGCGCGCGCGGGGGGGCGATAGATACGCAGTATTTT. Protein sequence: CASSARGGAIDTQYF. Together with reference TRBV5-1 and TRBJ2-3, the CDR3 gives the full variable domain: KAGVTQTPRYLIKTRGQQVTLSCSPISGHRSVSWYQQTPGQGLQFLFEYFSETQRNKGNFPGRFSGRQFSNSRSEMNVSTLELGDSALYLCASSARGGAIDTQYFGPGTRLTVL.

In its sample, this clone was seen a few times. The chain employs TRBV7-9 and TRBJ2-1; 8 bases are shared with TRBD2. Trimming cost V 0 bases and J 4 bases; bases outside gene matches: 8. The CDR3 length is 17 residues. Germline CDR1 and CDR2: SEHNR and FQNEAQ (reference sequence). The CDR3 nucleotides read TGTGCCAGCAGCTTAGCCAGACTAGCGCCCCCTTACAATGAGCAGTTCTTC. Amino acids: CASSLARLAPPYNEQFF.

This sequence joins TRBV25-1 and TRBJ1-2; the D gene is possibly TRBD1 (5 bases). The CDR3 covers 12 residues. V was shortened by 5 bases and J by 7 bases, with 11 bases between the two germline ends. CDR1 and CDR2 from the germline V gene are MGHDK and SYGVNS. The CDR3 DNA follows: TGTGCCAGCAGTCCGCAGGGTGTTGGCTACACCTTC. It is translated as CASSPQGVGYTF.

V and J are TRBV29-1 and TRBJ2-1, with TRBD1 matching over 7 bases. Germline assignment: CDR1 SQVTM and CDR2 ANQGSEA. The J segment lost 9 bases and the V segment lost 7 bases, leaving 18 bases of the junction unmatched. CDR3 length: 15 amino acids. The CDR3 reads CSGQTNKGAVGEQFF. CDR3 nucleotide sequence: TGCAGCGGCCAGACCAACAAGGGGGCTGTCGGTGAGCAGTTCTTC.

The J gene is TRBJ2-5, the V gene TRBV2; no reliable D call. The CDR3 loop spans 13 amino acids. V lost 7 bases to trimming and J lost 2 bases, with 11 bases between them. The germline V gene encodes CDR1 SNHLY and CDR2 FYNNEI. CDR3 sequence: CASTPQVQETQYF. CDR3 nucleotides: TGTGCCAGCACCCCCCAGGTTCAAGAGACCCAGTACTTC.

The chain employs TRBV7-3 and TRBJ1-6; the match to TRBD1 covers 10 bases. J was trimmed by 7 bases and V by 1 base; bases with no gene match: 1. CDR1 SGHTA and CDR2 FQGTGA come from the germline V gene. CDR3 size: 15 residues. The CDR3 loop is CASSLMGQGNSPLHF. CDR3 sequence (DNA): TGTGCCAGCAGCTTAATGGGACAGGGGAATTCACCCCTCCACTTT.

The CDR3 loop is CASSPSGQAGPPGYTF. The CDR3 nucleotides are TGTGCCAGCAGCCCGTCGGGACAGGCGGGACCCCCTGGCTACACCTTC. V is TRBV9 and J is TRBJ1-2, with 8 bases matching TRBD1. Germline V gives CDR1 SGDLS, CDR2 YYNGEE. This CDR3 is 16 amino acids long. Losses at the gene ends were 4 bases for V and 7 bases for J; bases not matched to a gene: 15.

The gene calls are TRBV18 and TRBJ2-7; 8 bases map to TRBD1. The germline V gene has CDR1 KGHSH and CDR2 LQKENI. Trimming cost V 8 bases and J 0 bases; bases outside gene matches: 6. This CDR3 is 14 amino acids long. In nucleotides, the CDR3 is TGTGCCAGCACCGGACAGGGTAGCTCCTACGAGCAGTACTTC. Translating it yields CASTGQGSSYEQYF.

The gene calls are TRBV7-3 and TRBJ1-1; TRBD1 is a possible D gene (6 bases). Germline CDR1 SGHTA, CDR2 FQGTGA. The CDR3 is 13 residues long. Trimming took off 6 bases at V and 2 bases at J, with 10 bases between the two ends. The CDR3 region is CASRTGSNTEAFF. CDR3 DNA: TGTGCCAGCAGGACAGGCTCTAACACTGAAGCTTTCTTT. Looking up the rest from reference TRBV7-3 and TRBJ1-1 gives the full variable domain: GAGVSQTPSNKVTEKGKYVELRCDPISGHTALYWYRQSLGQGPEFLIYFQGTGAADDSGLPNDRFFAVRPEGSVSTLKIQRTERGDSAVYLCASRTGSNTEAFFGQGTRLTVV.

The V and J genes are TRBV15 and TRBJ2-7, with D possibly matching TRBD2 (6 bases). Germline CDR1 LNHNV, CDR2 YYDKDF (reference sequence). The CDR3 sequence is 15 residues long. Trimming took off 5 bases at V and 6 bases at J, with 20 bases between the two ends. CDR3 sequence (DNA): TGTGCCACCAGCGGTAGCTTCCGACGGGACTCCGAGCAGTACTTC. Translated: CATSGSFRRDSEQYF.

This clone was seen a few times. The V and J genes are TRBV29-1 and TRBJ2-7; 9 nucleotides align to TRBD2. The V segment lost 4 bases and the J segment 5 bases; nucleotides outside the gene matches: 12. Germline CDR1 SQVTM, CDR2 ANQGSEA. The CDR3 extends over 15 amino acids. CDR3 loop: CSVAKVAGAFNEQYF. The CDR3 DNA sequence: TGCAGCGTTGCGAAGGTAGCGGGAGCTTTCAACGAGCAGTACTTC.

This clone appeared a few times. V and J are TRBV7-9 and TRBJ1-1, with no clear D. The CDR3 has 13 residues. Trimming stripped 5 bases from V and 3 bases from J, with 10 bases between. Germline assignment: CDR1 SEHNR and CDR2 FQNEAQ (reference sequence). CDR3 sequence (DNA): TGTGCCAGCAGCCGAAACGGGTACACTGAAGCTTTCTTT. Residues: CASSRNGYTEAFF.

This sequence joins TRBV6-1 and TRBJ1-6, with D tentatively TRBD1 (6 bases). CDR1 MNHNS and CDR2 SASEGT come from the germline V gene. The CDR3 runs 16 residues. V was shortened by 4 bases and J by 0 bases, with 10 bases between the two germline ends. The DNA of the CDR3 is TGTGCCAGCAGTGCGGACAGCTACTCCTATAATTCACCCCTCCACTTT. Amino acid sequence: CASSADSYSYNSPLHF.

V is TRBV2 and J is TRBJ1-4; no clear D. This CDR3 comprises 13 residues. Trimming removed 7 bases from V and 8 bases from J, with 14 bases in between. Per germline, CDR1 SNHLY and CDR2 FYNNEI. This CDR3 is CASTAFLGEKLFF. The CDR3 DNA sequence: TGTGCCAGCACCGCATTCCTTGGCGAAAAACTGTTTTTT.